Below, 3 T cell receptor beta chains from the same sample are listed, as sequenced in a study of OX40 agonist ivuxolimab in advanced cancers. TCRdb keeps only in-frame clones here, not all; method: immunoSEQ multiplex PCR. Of about 91,000 clones in the sample, around four fifths were seen once. The source was CD4+ or CD8+ T cells sorted from blood, collected in a trial of the OX40 agonist ivuxolimab. The source is an adult with an advanced solid tumor such as melanoma, head and neck, liver or kidney cancer.

V and J are TRBV7-2 and TRBJ2-3; 12 positions agree with TRBD2. The V gene end was trimmed by 1 base and the J gene end by 4 bases; junction bases not matched to a gene: 3. CDR1 is SGHTA and CDR2 is FQGNSA in the germline V gene. The CDR3 is 16 amino acids. CDR3 loop: CASSLELAGGADTQYF. The CDR3 DNA follows: TGTGCCAGCAGCTTAGAACTAGCGGGGGGTGCAGATACGCAGTATTTT. Complete variable domain (other parts from reference TRBV7-2 and TRBJ2-3): GAGVSQSPSNKVTEKGKDVELRCDPISGHTALYWYRQSLGQGLEFLIYFQGNSAPDKSGLPSDRFSAERTGGSVSTLTIQRTQQEDSAVYLCASSLELAGGADTQYFGPGTRLTVL.

V is TRBV28 and J is TRBJ2-1, with D uncertain. Trimming pared 2 bases from V and 5 bases from J, leaving 13 bases between. From germline, CDR1 is MDHEN and CDR2 SYDVKM. The CDR3 has 15 amino acids. The CDR3 here is CASSLRLRLDNEQFF. In nucleotides, the CDR3 is TGTGCCAGCAGTTTACGACTGAGACTCGACAATGAGCAGTTCTTC. Supplemented by reference TRBV28 and TRBJ2-1, the full variable domain reads DVKVTQSSRYLVKRTGEKVFLECVQDMDHENMFWYRQDPGLGLRLIYFSYDVKMKEKGDIPEGYSVSREKKERFSLILESASTNQTSMYLCASSLRLRLDNEQFFGPGTRLTVL.

The CDR3 nucleotides read TGTGCCAGCAGCTTTGTTCAGGGCGGAGACACCGGGGAGCTGTTTTTT. Amino acids: CASSFVQGGDTGELFF. The V gene is TRBV12-1, the J gene TRBJ2-2; the table's D call TRBD1 went unverified against the DNA. TRBV12-1 is a pseudogene. The CDR3 extends over 16 amino acids.